This T cell receptor beta chain was identified during a study of blood T cell repertoires in COVID-19. TCRdb keeps only in-frame clones here, not all; method: immunoSEQ multiplex PCR. The sample has roughly 250,000 clones, roughly 86% seen once. Germline V gene sequence: CDR1 LNHDA, CDR2 SQIVND (reference sequence). The CDR3 has 15 residues. Deletions cut 5 bases from V and 4 bases from J, with 17 bases between. Participant ages covered about 18 to 100 years across 24 US areas. Participant-given clinical history determined each cohort assignment. What was sequenced was PBMCs or T cells enriched from blood (not recorded which). This chain uses TRBV19 with TRBJ1-2, with D tentatively TRBD1 (6 bases). The receptor's source is a woman aged 25 to 39 with acute COVID-19. DNA of the CDR3: TGTGCCAGTAGTTCATCCATGGGGGCGGCCTATGGCTACACCTTC. As protein: CASSSSMGAAYGYTF. The full variable domain, its missing parts supplied by reference TRBV19 and TRBJ1-2, is DGGITQSPKYLFRKEGQNVTLSCEQNLNHDAMYWYRQDPGQGLRLIYYSQIVNDFQKGDIAEGYSVSREKKESFPLTVTSAQKNPTAFYLCASSSSMGAAYGYTFGSGTRLTVV.